The text below deals with one T cell receptor (beta chain). As yet, its antigen is unknown. Germline-derived CDR1 and CDR2 are SGDLS and YYNGEE. This CDR3 has 18 residues. Germline trimming cut 3 bases from V and 4 bases from J; bases unmatched to any gene: 12. The sample comes from a study of cytomegalovirus exposure and HLA in healthy donors. About the study: One earlier analysis, a look at roughly 180 million T cells, found about 110 million unique TCR beta sequences. General study points: Solely CMV serostatus was available to characterize immune exposure. Three chains tied to CMV proved CMV antigen-specific in vitro. The authors assumed roughly uniform sequencing depth across donors for presence/absence analyses.

Primers included in the PCR were 60 Vbeta and 13 Jbeta primers. Profiling relied on immunoSEQ multiplex PCR, and the TCRdb table lists in-frame clones only, not all of them. The data contain some 100,000 clones, around three quarters of them singletons. This chain joins TRBV9 and TRBJ2-2, with 10 nucleotides matching TRBD2. The origin of this receptor is a man between 50 and 59 years old in good health and CMV-seropositive. The specimen sequenced was PBMCs. The CDR3 sequence is CASSAPNSGRRTTGELFF. CDR3 coding DNA: TGTGCCAGCAGCGCCCCCAATAGCGGGAGGAGGACCACCGGGGAGCTGTTTTTT.